This TCR beta chain was sequenced for a study of graft-versus-host responses after intestinal transplantation. Looking at the study overall: Anti-thymocyte globulin served as induction for all recipients, who then took tacrolimus and steroids for approximately three years. Regarding the study as a whole: High graft-versus-host to host-versus-graft clonal ratios were seen in allografts of patients with graft-donor T cell macrochimerism. GvH clones detected in recipient marrow included some appearing first in ileum or blood.

With respect to this clone: Its specificity is unknown.

Germline V gene data show CDR1 as SGHNT and CDR2 as YYREEE (reference sequence). The CDR3 has 15 residues. Libraries were prepared by immunoSEQ multiplex PCR; TCRdb keeps only in-frame clonotypes and omits some of them. The sample gives around 100,000 clones, about 88% of which show up once; roughly 1% is in the top ten. The TCR was taken from a human donor who was the organ donor for an intestinal transplant. The specimen comprised unstimulated CD4+ T cells sorted from spleen or lymph node cells, sampled before transplant. The rearrangement links TRBV5-4 to TRBJ2-5, with D possibly called TRBD1 or TRBD2 (6 bases each). The closer fit of TRBJ2-7 to the DNA end suggests the J call may be wrong. CDR3 region: CASSFLGGGRHEQYF. CDR3 sequence (DNA): TGTGCCAGCAGCTTCTTAGGGGGAGGTCGGCACGAGCAGTACTTC.